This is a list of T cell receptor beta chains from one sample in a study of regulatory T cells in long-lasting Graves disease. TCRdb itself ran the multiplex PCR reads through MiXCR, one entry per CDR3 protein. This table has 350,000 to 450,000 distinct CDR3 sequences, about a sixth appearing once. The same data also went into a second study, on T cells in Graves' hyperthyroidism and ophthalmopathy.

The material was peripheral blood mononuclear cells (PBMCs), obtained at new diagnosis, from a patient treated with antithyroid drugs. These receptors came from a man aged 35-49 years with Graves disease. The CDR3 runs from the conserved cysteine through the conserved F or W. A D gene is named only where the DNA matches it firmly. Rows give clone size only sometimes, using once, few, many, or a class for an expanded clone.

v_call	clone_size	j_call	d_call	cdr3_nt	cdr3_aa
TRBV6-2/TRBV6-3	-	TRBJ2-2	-	TGTGCCAGCAGTTACCGAATTCGATCCCTGAGCGGGGAGCTGTTTTTT	CASSYRIRSLSGELFF
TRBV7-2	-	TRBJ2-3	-	TGTGCCAGCAGCCCGCCCACTAATACGCAGTATTTT	CASSPPTNTQYF
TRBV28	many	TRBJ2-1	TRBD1	TGTGCCAGCAGTTTAGTAGGGACAGCCGATGGGAATGAGCAGTTCTTC	CASSLVGTADGNEQFF
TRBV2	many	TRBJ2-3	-	TGTGCCACAAACCAGGGTTGGCCAGATACGCAGTATTTT	CATNQGWPDTQYF
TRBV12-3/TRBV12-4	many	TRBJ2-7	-	TGTGCCAGCAGCCAACAGGGCTTCTCCTACGAGCAGTACTTC	CASSQQGFSYEQYF
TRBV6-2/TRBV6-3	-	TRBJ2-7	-	TGTGCCAGCAGTTATGCGACAGGCAGTAAAAGCTCCTACGAGCAGTACTTC	CASSYATGSKSSYEQYF
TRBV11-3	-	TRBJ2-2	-	TGTGCCAGCAGCTCAGGGGCGGGCGGGGAGCTGTTTTTT	CASSSGAGGELFF
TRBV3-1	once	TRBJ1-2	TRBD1	TGTGCCAGCAGCCAATTTGGGACAGGGATCGGCTACACCTTC	CASSQFGTGIGYTF
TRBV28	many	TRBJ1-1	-	TGTGCCACCAGCCTCAGAGTCGACACTGAAGCTTTCTTT	CATSLRVDTEAFF
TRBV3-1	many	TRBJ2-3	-	TGTGCCAGCAGCCAAGGAAAAGATACGCAGTATTTT	CASSQGKDTQYF
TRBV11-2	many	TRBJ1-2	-	TGTGCCAGCACCCAGAATAACTATGGCTACACCTTC	CASTQNNYGYTF
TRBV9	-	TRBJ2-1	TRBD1	TGTGCCAGCAGCGTAGTCGGGACAGGGGCTCTAGAGCAGTTCTTC	CASSVVGTGALEQFF
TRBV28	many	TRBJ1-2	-	TGTGCCAGCAGTTTAGTGGGGACGGTTAACTATGGCTACACCTTC	CASSLVGTVNYGYTF
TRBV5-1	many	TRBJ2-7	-	TGCGCCAGCAGACTGGGGGCTGGGTACGAGCAGTACTTC	CASRLGAGYEQYF
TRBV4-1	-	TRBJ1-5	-	TGCGCCAGCAGCCCCCGTCGGGAGGTCGGTCAGCCCCAGCATTTT	CASSPRREVGQPQHF
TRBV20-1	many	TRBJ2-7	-	TGCAGTGCTAGAGGTAGGGGTTGGACCTACGAGCAGTACTTC	CSARGRGWTYEQYF
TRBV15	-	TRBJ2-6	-	TGTGCCACCAGCAGAGAGGGGGTGATCGGGGCCAACGTCCTGACTTTC	CATSREGVIGANVLTF
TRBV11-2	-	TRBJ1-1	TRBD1	TGTGCCAGCAGCTTCGACAGGGATAACACTGAAGCTTTCTTT	CASSFDRDNTEAFF
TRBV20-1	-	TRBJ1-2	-	TGCAGTGCGGACGACTCCCGGACCGGCGGCTACACCTTC	CSADDSRTGGYTF
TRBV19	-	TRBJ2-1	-	TGTGCCAGTAGTATGGGCCTGAACAATGAGCAGTTCTTC	CASSMGLNNEQFF
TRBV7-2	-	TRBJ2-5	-	TGTGCCAGCAGCTTAGGAGTGGGGGGAACTCGGACCCAGTACTTC	CASSLGVGGTRTQYF
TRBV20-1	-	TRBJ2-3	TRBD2	TGCAGTGCTAGAGCTACGACTAGCGGGGGGGCGGCGGATACGCAGTATTTT	CSARATTSGGAADTQYF
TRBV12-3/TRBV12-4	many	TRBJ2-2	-	TGTGCCAGCACCTCAAACGACTTGCGAACAGGCAACACCGGGGAGCTGTTTTTT	CASTSNDLRTGNTGELFF
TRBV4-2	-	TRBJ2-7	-	TGTGCCAGCAGCCACACAGACGGATTATACGAGCAGTACTTC	CASSHTDGLYEQYF
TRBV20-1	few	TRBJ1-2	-	TGCAGTGCCCATACCACCGTGAACTATGGCTACACCTTC	CSAHTTVNYGYTF
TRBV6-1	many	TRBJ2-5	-	TGTGCCAGCACCCCGGGACCCCTTGAGACCCAGTACTTC	CASTPGPLETQYF
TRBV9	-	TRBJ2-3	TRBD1	TGTGCCAGCAGCCCGGGACAGGGGTTAACAGATACGCAGTATTTT	CASSPGQGLTDTQYF
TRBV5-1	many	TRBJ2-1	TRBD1	TGCGCCAGCAGCTTGGGGGACAGGGGGAACAATGAGCAGTTCTTC	CASSLGDRGNNEQFF
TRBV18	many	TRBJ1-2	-	TGTGCCAGCTCACCAGCGGTCGTCTCGGGCTACACCTTC	CASSPAVVSGYTF
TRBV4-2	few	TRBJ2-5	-	TGTGCCAGCAGCCAAGACGGCCAGGGATCCCAGACCCAGTACTTC	CASSQDGQGSQTQYF
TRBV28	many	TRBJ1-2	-	TGTGCCAGCAGCTTGCAGGGCTACTATGGCTACACCTTC	CASSLQGYYGYTF
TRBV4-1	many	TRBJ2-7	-	TGCGCCAGCAGCCAAGAGGACTCCTACGAGCAGTACTTC	CASSQEDSYEQYF
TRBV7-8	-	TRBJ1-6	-	TGTGCCAGCAGCTTCGTTCCTCCGGGGACCGAAGAACTTAATTCACCCCTCCACTTT	CASSFVPPGTEELNSPLHF
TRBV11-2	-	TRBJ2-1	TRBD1	TGTGCCAGCAGAAGACAGGGGTCGAGCTCCTACAATGAGCAGTTCTTC	CASRRQGSSSYNEQFF
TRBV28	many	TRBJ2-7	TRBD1	TGTGCCAGCAGTTTGAGTGGACAGGGGGCGCGGGAGCAGTACTTC	CASSLSGQGAREQYF
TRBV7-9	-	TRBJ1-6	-	TGTGCCAGCAGCCGGGGGGCAAGTGGTAATTCACCCCTCCACTTT	CASSRGASGNSPLHF
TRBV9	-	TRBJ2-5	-	TGTGCCAGCAGCGTAGCAGACATCGGGACCCAGTACTTC	CASSVADIGTQYF
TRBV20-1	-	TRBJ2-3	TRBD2	TGCAGTGCTTCAAAGACTAGCGGGTCAACAGATACGCAGTATTTT	CSASKTSGSTDTQYF
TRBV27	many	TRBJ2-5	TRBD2	TGTGCCAGCAGTCCAGAACTAGCGGGGTTACAAGAGACCCAGTACTTC	CASSPELAGLQETQYF
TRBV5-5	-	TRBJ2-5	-	TGTGCCGGCAGGGGGGTAGGGCTCTACCAAGAGACCCAGTACTTC	CAGRGVGLYQETQYF
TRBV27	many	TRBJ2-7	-	TGTGCCAGCAGCCCTTTGGGGAGGGGGTTAACCTACGAGCAGTACTTC	CASSPLGRGLTYEQYF
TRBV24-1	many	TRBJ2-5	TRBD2	TGTGCCACCAGTAGAGGGGGACTAGCACAAGAGACCCAGTACTTC	CATSRGGLAQETQYF
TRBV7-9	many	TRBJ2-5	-	TGTGCCAGCAGCCCTCGCCGGAGCAGGGAGGCCCAAGAGACCCAGTACTTC	CASSPRRSREAQETQYF
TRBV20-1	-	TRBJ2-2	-	TGCAGTGCGGGGGGGGGGACAGCGGTAAAAAAAAACACCGGGGAGCTGTTTTTT	CSAGGGTAVKKNTGELFF
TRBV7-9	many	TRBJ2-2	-	TGTGCCAGTCGGGCCGCACAGAACACCGGGGAGCTGTTTTTT	CASRAAQNTGELFF
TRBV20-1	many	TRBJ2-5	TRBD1	TGCAGTGCTAGAGATCTCGGACAGGGGCGAGGAGAGACCCAGTACTTC	CSARDLGQGRGETQYF
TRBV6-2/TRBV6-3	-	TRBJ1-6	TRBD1	TGTGCCAGCAGTTACTCGGGACAGGGGAGGAATTCACCCCTCCACTTT	CASSYSGQGRNSPLHF
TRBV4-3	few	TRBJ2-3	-	TGCGCCAGCAGCCAAGATTATCGGCAGGGGATAGGGGATACGCAGTATTTT	CASSQDYRQGIGDTQYF
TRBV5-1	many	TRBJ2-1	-	TGTGCCAGCAGCTTTGGCGGCCTGTCCTACAATGAGCAGTTCTTC	CASSFGGLSYNEQFF
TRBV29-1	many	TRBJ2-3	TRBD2	TGCAGCGTTGAAGCGGGGGGGCCAGCAGATACGCAGTATTTT	CSVEAGGPADTQYF
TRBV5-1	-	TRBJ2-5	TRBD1	TGCGCCAGCAGCGAAGGGACAGGACAAGAGGCCCAGTACTTC	CASSEGTGQEAQYF
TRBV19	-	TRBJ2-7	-	TGTGCCAGTAGTATAGCCTCTGGTGGCTACGAGCAGTACTTC	CASSIASGGYEQYF
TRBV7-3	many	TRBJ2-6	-	TGTGCCAGCAGCCCTGCGGGCCTAGGCTCCGCCGGGGCCAACGTCCTGACTTTC	CASSPAGLGSAGANVLTF
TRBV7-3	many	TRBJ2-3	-	TGTGCCAGCAGCTTTTCGGGCCTAGGTGAAGATACGCAGTATTTT	CASSFSGLGEDTQYF